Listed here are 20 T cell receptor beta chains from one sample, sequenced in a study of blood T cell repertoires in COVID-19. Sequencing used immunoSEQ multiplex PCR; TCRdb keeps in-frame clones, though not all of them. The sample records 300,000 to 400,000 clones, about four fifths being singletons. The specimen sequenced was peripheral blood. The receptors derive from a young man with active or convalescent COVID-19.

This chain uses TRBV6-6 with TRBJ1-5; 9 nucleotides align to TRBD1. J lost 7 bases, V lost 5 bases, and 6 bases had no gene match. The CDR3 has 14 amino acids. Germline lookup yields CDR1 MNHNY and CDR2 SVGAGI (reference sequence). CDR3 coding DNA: TGTGCCAGCAGTCCAGGACAGGGGCGCCAGCCCCAGCATTTT. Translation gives CASSPGQGRQPQHF.

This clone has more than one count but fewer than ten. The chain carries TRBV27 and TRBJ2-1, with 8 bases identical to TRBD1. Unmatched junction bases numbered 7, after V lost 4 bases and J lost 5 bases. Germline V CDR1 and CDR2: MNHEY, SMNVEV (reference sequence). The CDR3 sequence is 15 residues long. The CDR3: CASSSDRGVNNEQFF. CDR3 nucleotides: TGTGCCAGCAGTTCCGACAGGGGCGTGAACAATGAGCAGTTCTTC.

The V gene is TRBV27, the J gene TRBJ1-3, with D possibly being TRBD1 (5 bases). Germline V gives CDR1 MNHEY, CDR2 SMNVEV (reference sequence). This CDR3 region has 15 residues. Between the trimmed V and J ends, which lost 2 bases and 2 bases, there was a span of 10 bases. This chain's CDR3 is CASSLNPRAGNTIYF. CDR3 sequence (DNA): TGTGCCAGCAGTTTAAATCCCAGGGCTGGAAACACCATATATTTT.

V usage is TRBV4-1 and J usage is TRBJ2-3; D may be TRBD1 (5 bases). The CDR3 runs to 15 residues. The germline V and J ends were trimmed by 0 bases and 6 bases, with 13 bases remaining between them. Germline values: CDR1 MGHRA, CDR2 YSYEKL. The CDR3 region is CASSQEFQGWDTQYF. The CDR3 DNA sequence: TGCGCCAGCAGCCAAGAGTTCCAGGGTTGGGATACGCAGTATTTT.

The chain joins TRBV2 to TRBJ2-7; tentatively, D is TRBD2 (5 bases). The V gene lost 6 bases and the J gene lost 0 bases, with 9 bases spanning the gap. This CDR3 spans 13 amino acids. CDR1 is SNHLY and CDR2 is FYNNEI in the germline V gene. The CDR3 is CASSWESSYEQYF. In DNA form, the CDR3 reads TGTGCCAGCAGCTGGGAGAGCTCCTACGAGCAGTACTTC.

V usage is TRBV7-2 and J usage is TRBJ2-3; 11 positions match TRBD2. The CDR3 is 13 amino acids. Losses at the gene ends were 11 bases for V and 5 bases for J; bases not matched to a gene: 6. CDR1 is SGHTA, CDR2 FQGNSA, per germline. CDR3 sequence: CAYSGGAKDTQYF. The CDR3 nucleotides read TGTGCCTATAGCGGGGGGGCGAAAGATACGCAGTATTTT.

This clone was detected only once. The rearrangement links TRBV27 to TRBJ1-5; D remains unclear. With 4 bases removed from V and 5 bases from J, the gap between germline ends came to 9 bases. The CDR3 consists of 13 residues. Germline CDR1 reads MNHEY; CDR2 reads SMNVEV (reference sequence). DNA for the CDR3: TGTGCCAGCAGTTCACTTCAGGATCAGCCCCAGCATTTT. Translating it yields CASSSLQDQPQHF.

CDR3 sequence reads: CSARGLAEGRNEQFF. The CDR3 nucleotides read TGCAGTGCTCGTGGACTAGCGGAGGGAAGAAATGAGCAGTTCTTC. The V and J genes are TRBV20-1 and TRBJ2-1, with 10 positions matching TRBD2. CDR1 is DFQATT and CDR2 is SNEGSKA in the germline V gene (reference sequence). The CDR3 length is 15 residues. The V gene end was trimmed by 5 bases and the J gene end by 7 bases; junction bases not matched to a gene: 11.

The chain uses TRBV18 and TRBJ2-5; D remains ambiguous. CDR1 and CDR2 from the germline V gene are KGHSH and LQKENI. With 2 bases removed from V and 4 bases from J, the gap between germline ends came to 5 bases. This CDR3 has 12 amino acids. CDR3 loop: CASSPNGETQYF. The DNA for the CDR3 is TGTGCCAGCTCACCAAACGGAGAGACCCAGTACTTC.

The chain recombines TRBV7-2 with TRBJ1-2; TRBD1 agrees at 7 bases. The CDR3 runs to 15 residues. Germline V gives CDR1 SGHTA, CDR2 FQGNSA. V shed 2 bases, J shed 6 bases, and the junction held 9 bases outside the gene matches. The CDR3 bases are TGTGCCAGCAGCTTACGTTCAGGGGGTCGGGATGGCTACACCTTC. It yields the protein CASSLRSGGRDGYTF. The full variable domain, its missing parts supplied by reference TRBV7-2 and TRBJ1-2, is GAGVSQSPSNKVTEKGKDVELRCDPISGHTALYWYRQSLGQGLEFLIYFQGNSAPDKSGLPSDRFSAERTGGSVSTLTIQRTQQEDSAVYLCASSLRSGGRDGYTFGSGTRLTVV.

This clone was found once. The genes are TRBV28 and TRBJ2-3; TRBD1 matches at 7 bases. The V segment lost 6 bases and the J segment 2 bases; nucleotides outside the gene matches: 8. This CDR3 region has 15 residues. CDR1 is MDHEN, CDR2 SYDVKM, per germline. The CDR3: CASSFMTGTTDTQYF. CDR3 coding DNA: TGTGCCAGCAGCTTCATGACAGGGACCACAGATACGCAGTATTTT.

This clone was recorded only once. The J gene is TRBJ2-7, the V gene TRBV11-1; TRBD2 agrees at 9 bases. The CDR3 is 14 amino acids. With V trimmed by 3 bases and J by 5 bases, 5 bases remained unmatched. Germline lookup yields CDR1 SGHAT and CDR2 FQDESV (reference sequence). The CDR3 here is CASSFGLAGHEQYF. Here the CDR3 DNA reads TGTGCCAGCAGCTTTGGCCTAGCGGGACACGAGCAGTACTTC.

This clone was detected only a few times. CDR3 amino acids: CASSPPMSRGPGTDTQYF. Written as DNA, the CDR3 is TGTGCCAGCTCACCCCCCATGTCGCGGGGGCCCGGCACAGATACGCAGTATTTT. This chain uses TRBV18 with TRBJ2-3, with D possibly being TRBD2 (7 bases). V was shortened by 3 bases and J by 1 base, with 20 bases between the two germline ends. In germline, CDR1 is KGHSH, CDR2 LQKENI. This CDR3 comprises 18 residues.

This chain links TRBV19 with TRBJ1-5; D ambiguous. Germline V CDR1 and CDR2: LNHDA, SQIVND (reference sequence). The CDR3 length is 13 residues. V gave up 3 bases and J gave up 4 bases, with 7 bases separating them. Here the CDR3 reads CASSIGQNQPQHF. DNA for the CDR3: TGTGCCAGTAGTATTGGGCAGAATCAGCCCCAGCATTTT.

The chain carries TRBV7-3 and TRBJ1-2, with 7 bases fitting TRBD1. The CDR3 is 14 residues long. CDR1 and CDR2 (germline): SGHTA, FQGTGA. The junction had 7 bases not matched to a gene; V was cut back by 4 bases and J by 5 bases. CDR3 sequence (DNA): TGTGCCAGCAGCTCGGCGGGACAGATATATGGCTACACCTTC. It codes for CASSSAGQIYGYTF.

In DNA, the CDR3 is TGTGCCAGCAGCTTAGTCTCCTCCACAGATACGCAGTATTTT. It is translated as CASSLVSSTDTQYF. The chain combines TRBV7-3 with TRBJ2-3, with D unresolved. Trimming took off 2 bases at V and 2 bases at J, with 8 bases between the two ends. The CDR3 length is 14 residues. Germline V gives CDR1 SGHTA, CDR2 FQGTGA.

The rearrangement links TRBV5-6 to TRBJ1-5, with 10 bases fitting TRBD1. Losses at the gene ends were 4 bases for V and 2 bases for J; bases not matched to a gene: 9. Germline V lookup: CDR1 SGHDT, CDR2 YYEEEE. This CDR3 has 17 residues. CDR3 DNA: TGTGCCAGCAGCGGCGGGACAGGGGATACCGGCAATCAGCCCCAGCATTTT. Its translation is CASSGGTGDTGNQPQHF.

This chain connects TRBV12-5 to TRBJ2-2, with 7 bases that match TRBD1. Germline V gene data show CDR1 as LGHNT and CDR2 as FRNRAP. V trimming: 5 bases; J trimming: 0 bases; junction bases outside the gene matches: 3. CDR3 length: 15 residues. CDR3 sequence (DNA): TGTGCTAGTGGTACACAGGGGCCGAACACCGGGGAGCTGTTTTTT. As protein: CASGTQGPNTGELFF. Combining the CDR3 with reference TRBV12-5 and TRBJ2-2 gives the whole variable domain DARVTQTPRHKVTEMGQEVTMRCQPILGHNTVFWYRQTMMQGLELLAYFRNRAPLDDSGMPKDRFSAEMPDATLATLKIQPSEPRDSAVYFCASGTQGPNTGELFFGEGSRLTVL.

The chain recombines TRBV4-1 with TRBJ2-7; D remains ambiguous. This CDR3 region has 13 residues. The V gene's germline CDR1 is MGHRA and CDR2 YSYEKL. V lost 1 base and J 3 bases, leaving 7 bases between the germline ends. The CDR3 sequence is CASSQAELYEQYF. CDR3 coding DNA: TGCGCCAGCAGCCAAGCTGAACTCTACGAGCAGTACTTC.

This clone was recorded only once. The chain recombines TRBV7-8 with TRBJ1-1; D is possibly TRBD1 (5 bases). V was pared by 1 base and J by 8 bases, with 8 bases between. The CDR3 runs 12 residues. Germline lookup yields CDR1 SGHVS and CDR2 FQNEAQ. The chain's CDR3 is CASSLGSGEAFF. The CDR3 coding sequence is TGTGCCAGCAGCTTAGGTTCAGGGGAAGCTTTCTTT.